The rows below give T cell receptor beta chains drawn from one sample of a study of post-analysis software for immune sequencing data. Via MiXCR, TCRdb re-called the PCR reads, giving one row per CDR3 protein. The sample has hundreds of thousands of distinct CDR3 sequences, roughly 50% seen once. Material: blood. All receptors derive from a girl aged 5 to 17 with multiple sclerosis. The CDR3 runs from the conserved cysteine through the conserved F or W. Fields, in order: J gene, V gene, D gene, clone size, CDR3 DNA, CDR3 protein. A D gene is named only where the DNA matches it firmly. Not every row has a clone size; where given, it reads once, few, many or a size class.

j_call: TRBJ2-1; v_call: TRBV7-8; d_call: NA; clone_size: NA; cdr3_nt: TGTGCCAGCAGCTTGAAAAGAGGGGACAATGAGCAGTTCTTC; cdr3_aa: CASSLKRGDNEQFF
j_call: TRBJ2-3; v_call: TRBV20-1; d_call: NA; clone_size: NA; cdr3_nt: TGCAGTGCTAGATCTGGTTTTGCGCAGTATTTT; cdr3_aa: CSARSGFAQYF
j_call: TRBJ2-7; v_call: TRBV20-1; d_call: TRBD1; clone_size: NA; cdr3_nt: TGCAGTGCTCCTACAGGGGCCAGGGGACCATTTTCCTACGAGCAGTACTTC; cdr3_aa: CSAPTGARGPFSYEQYF
j_call: TRBJ2-7; v_call: TRBV5-1; d_call: TRBD2; clone_size: few; cdr3_nt: TGCGCCAGCAGCTATAGCGGGGAGACCTACGAGCAGTACTTC; cdr3_aa: CASSYSGETYEQYF
j_call: TRBJ2-7; v_call: TRBV29-1; d_call: NA; clone_size: few; cdr3_nt: TGCAGCGTTGTCCATGGGAAGACCTACGAGCAGTACTTC; cdr3_aa: CSVVHGKTYEQYF
j_call: TRBJ2-3; v_call: TRBV5-6; d_call: TRBD2; clone_size: NA; cdr3_nt: TGTGCCAGCAGCTTTACTAGCGGGAGCACAGATACGCAGTATTTT; cdr3_aa: CASSFTSGSTDTQYF
j_call: TRBJ2-6; v_call: TRBV5-1; d_call: NA; clone_size: few; cdr3_nt: TGCGCCAGCAGCGGAATAACCGGGGCCATCGCTGGGGCCAGCGTCCTGACTTTC; cdr3_aa: CASSGITGAIAGASVLTF
j_call: TRBJ1-5; v_call: TRBV7-2; d_call: TRBD1; clone_size: once; cdr3_nt: TGTGCCAGCAGCTTAGTCGGGCAACAGGGGACCAATCAGCCCCAGCATTTT; cdr3_aa: CASSLVGQQGTNQPQHF
j_call: TRBJ1-2; v_call: TRBV9; d_call: NA; clone_size: once; cdr3_nt: TGTGCCAGCAGCGCGCCGGTAGATCCCTACGGCTACACCTTC; cdr3_aa: CASSAPVDPYGYTF
j_call: TRBJ2-3; v_call: TRBV3-1; d_call: NA; clone_size: NA; cdr3_nt: TGTGCCAGCAGCCAAGTGAGATCAGATACGCAGTATTTT; cdr3_aa: CASSQVRSDTQYF
j_call: TRBJ2-5; v_call: TRBV7-9; d_call: TRBD1; clone_size: NA; cdr3_nt: TGTGCCAGCAGCCCGACAAGGGGGCCGGAGACCCAGTACTTC; cdr3_aa: CASSPTRGPETQYF
j_call: TRBJ2-1; v_call: TRBV29-1; d_call: TRBD1; clone_size: NA; cdr3_nt: TGCGGCGTTGAACACGGGGACAGGGGTTACAATGAGCAGTTCTTC; cdr3_aa: CGVEHGDRGYNEQFF
j_call: TRBJ2-6; v_call: TRBV12-5; d_call: NA; clone_size: few; cdr3_nt: TGTGCTAGTGGTCCCCAGACAGCGCACTCTGGGGCCAACGTCCTGACTTTC; cdr3_aa: CASGPQTAHSGANVLTF
j_call: TRBJ2-1; v_call: TRBV14; d_call: NA; clone_size: NA; cdr3_nt: TGTGCCAGCAGCCATCCCTCCCGAGGGTCTAGCCCTACTTCCTACAATGAGCAGTTCTTC; cdr3_aa: CASSHPSRGSSPTSYNEQFF
j_call: TRBJ2-7; v_call: TRBV29-1; d_call: NA; clone_size: few; cdr3_nt: TGCAGCGTTGCGGGACTTTATTACGAGCAGTACTTC; cdr3_aa: CSVAGLYYEQYF
j_call: TRBJ2-3; v_call: TRBV15; d_call: NA; clone_size: few; cdr3_nt: TGTGCCACCAGCAGAGCGTCCAGCACAGATACGCAGTATTTT; cdr3_aa: CATSRASSTDTQYF
j_call: TRBJ1-1; v_call: TRBV7-2; d_call: TRBD1; clone_size: NA; cdr3_nt: TGTGCCAGCAGCGCGAGCCCCGGGACAGGGCATTTAGCTTTCTTT; cdr3_aa: CASSASPGTGHLAFF
j_call: TRBJ2-3; v_call: TRBV12-3/TRBV12-4; d_call: TRBD2; clone_size: NA; cdr3_nt: TGTGCCAGCAGTTTCGGGACTAGCAGATTCACAGATACGCAGTATTTT; cdr3_aa: CASSFGTSRFTDTQYF
j_call: TRBJ2-1; v_call: TRBV5-1; d_call: TRBD2; clone_size: NA; cdr3_nt: TGCGCCAGCAGCTTGCTTCCTAGCGGGGGTTACAATGAGCAGTTCTTC; cdr3_aa: CASSLLPSGGYNEQFF
j_call: TRBJ2-3; v_call: TRBV5-1; d_call: NA; clone_size: NA; cdr3_nt: TGCGCCAGCAGCTTGGCCCTCTTCGCCAGAATTAGCACAGATACGCAGTATTTT; cdr3_aa: CASSLALFARISTDTQYF
j_call: TRBJ2-3; v_call: TRBV6-1; d_call: NA; clone_size: NA; cdr3_nt: TGTGCCAGTACCAAAGGGGCAACCGCGTGGGCAGATACGCAGTATTTT; cdr3_aa: CASTKGATAWADTQYF
j_call: TRBJ2-7; v_call: TRBV25-1; d_call: NA; clone_size: few; cdr3_nt: TGTGCCAGAAAGGGAGTCTACCCCGGGGGTCAGTACTTC; cdr3_aa: CARKGVYPGGQYF
j_call: TRBJ2-6; v_call: TRBV11-1; d_call: TRBD1; clone_size: NA; cdr3_nt: TGTGCCAGCAGCTTACCGCGGCATTACCGGGACAGGGGGAACTCTGGGGCCAACGTCCTGACTTTC; cdr3_aa: CASSLPRHYRDRGNSGANVLTF
j_call: TRBJ2-4; v_call: TRBV20-1; d_call: TRBD2; clone_size: NA; cdr3_nt: TGCAGTGCTAGAGATTCTAGTGGGAGGGCCACGGCCAAAAACATTCAGTACTTC; cdr3_aa: CSARDSSGRATAKNIQYF
j_call: TRBJ1-1; v_call: TRBV7-8; d_call: NA; clone_size: few; cdr3_nt: TGTGCCAGCAGCTTAGATCGGGGGCGCGACACTGAAGCTTTCTTT; cdr3_aa: CASSLDRGRDTEAFF
j_call: TRBJ1-1; v_call: TRBV25-1; d_call: NA; clone_size: NA; cdr3_nt: TGTGCCAGCAGTGAGGCGGGACTTCAGAACACTGAAGCTTTCTTT; cdr3_aa: CASSEAGLQNTEAFF
j_call: TRBJ2-1; v_call: TRBV7-7; d_call: NA; clone_size: few; cdr3_nt: TGTGCTAGCAGCTTAGGGCCAGGGGACTACAATGAGCAGTTCTTC; cdr3_aa: CASSLGPGDYNEQFF
j_call: TRBJ2-1; v_call: TRBV12-3/TRBV12-4; d_call: NA; clone_size: NA; cdr3_nt: TGTGCCAGCAGTTTATTTAGTGAGCAGTTCTTC; cdr3_aa: CASSLFSEQFF
j_call: TRBJ2-1; v_call: TRBV29-1; d_call: TRBD2; clone_size: NA; cdr3_nt: TGCAGCGTTGAAATAGCGGGAGGGTCTACGAATGAGCAGTTCTTC; cdr3_aa: CSVEIAGGSTNEQFF
j_call: TRBJ2-1; v_call: TRBV5-1; d_call: NA; clone_size: NA; cdr3_nt: TGCGCCAGCAGCTTGGTAGAGGGGACGGGAAATGAGCAGTTCTTC; cdr3_aa: CASSLVEGTGNEQFF
j_call: TRBJ2-3; v_call: TRBV4-1; d_call: TRBD2; clone_size: few; cdr3_nt: TGCGCCAGCAGCCAAGAACGGGCTAGCGGGGTGAAGCAGTATTTT; cdr3_aa: CASSQERASGVKQYF
j_call: TRBJ2-4; v_call: TRBV2; d_call: NA; clone_size: NA; cdr3_nt: TGTGCCAGCAGCTGGTACGGGGAGCAGTACTTC; cdr3_aa: CASSWYGEQYF
j_call: TRBJ2-7; v_call: TRBV29-1; d_call: NA; clone_size: few; cdr3_nt: TGCAGCGTTGCCGAACTAGCTAGTTACGAGCAGTACTTC; cdr3_aa: CSVAELASYEQYF
j_call: TRBJ1-2; v_call: TRBV29-1; d_call: NA; clone_size: few; cdr3_nt: TGCAGCAGCCGAGGGGGCTATGGCTACACCTTC; cdr3_aa: CSSRGGYGYTF
j_call: TRBJ1-5; v_call: TRBV7-9; d_call: NA; clone_size: few; cdr3_nt: TGTGCCAGCAGCATCAACAGGGACCTCCAGCATTTT; cdr3_aa: CASSINRDLQHF
j_call: TRBJ2-4; v_call: TRBV2; d_call: NA; clone_size: NA; cdr3_nt: TGTGCCAGCAGTGGGTTAGGCGGCAAAAACATTCAGTACTTC; cdr3_aa: CASSGLGGKNIQYF
j_call: TRBJ2-1; v_call: TRBV3-1; d_call: TRBD2; clone_size: NA; cdr3_nt: TGTGCCAGCAGCCAAGAAGGTAGCGGGGCAGGTTCCTACAATGAGCAGTTCTTC; cdr3_aa: CASSQEGSGAGSYNEQFF
j_call: TRBJ1-5; v_call: TRBV6-1; d_call: TRBD1; clone_size: NA; cdr3_nt: TGTGCCAGCAGTGTGAGGGGACAGGGGAGCAATCAGCCCCAGCATTTT; cdr3_aa: CASSVRGQGSNQPQHF
j_call: TRBJ1-1; v_call: TRBV28; d_call: TRBD1; clone_size: few; cdr3_nt: TGTGCCAGCAGTCCGTCGACAGGGGTGAACACTGAAGCTTTCTTT; cdr3_aa: CASSPSTGVNTEAFF
j_call: TRBJ2-4; v_call: TRBV7-2; d_call: NA; clone_size: NA; cdr3_nt: TGTGCCAGCAGCTTAGACAGAGGACAAAACATTCAGTACTTC; cdr3_aa: CASSLDRGQNIQYF
j_call: TRBJ2-5; v_call: TRBV7-9; d_call: TRBD1; clone_size: NA; cdr3_nt: TGTGCCAGCAGCTTAGCGCGAGGGGGCGCAGGGCAAGAGACCCAGTACTTC; cdr3_aa: CASSLARGGAGQETQYF
j_call: TRBJ2-5; v_call: TRBV27; d_call: NA; clone_size: few; cdr3_nt: TGTGCCAGCAGTTTATCTCCAGGGGAAGGAGAGACCCAGTACTTC; cdr3_aa: CASSLSPGEGETQYF
j_call: TRBJ1-1; v_call: TRBV29-1; d_call: TRBD1; clone_size: few; cdr3_nt: TGCAGCGTTAGACAGGGGGCGAACACTGAAGCTTTCTTT; cdr3_aa: CSVRQGANTEAFF
j_call: TRBJ2-3; v_call: TRBV6-5; d_call: TRBD2; clone_size: few; cdr3_nt: TGTGCCAGCAGCTCGGGACTAGCGGGAGCGGGTACGCAGTATTTT; cdr3_aa: CASSSGLAGAGTQYF
j_call: TRBJ2-3; v_call: TRBV20-1; d_call: NA; clone_size: NA; cdr3_nt: TGCAGCTCCCGGGCTAGCGGCACAGATACGCAGTATTTT; cdr3_aa: CSSRASGTDTQYF